Sequencing of this TCR beta chain was carried out in a study of shared clonotypes between healthy human individuals. Study-level information: A donor's plate count was three for CD4 naive and three for CD4 memory; CD8 naive had two and CD8 memory one.

V lost 6 bases, J lost 2 bases, and 5 bases lay in between. This CDR3 comprises 12 residues. The germline V gene encodes CDR1 MNHEY and CDR2 SVGAGI. Study outcomes and limitations: Rarefaction indicated that sorted-subset sequencing remained incomplete although depth was large. The researchers took only blood, and tissue repertoires probably look different.

Note on this clone: Its target is not known. The same CDR3 also results from other DNA sequences found in this sample.

Sequencing was performed with immunoSEQ multiplex PCR; in TCRdb, only in-frame clones are kept and a portion is missing. The repertoire holds millions of clones, with roughly 94% as singletons. The source material was naive CD4+ T cells sorted from blood. Documented subset: CD45RA+ positively selected. This chain uses TRBV6-5 with TRBJ1-5; D gene uncertain. This receptor was taken from a man between 18 and 35 years old in good health. The CDR3 reads CASRSGNQPQHF. The DNA of the CDR3 is TGTGCCAGCAGGTCCGGCAATCAGCCCCAGCATTTT.